These 8 T cell receptor beta chains originate from one sample sequenced in a study of identical twins. TCRdb analysed the 5' RACE reads with MiXCR anew, one entry per CDR3 protein. The repertoire has about 260,000 distinct CDR3 sequences, approximately 7% of them found once; the top ten carry roughly 3.6%. This same sample was also taken into another study, of yellow fever vaccine responses in identical twins.

Sequenced input: memory (CD45RO+) T cells sorted from blood. The receptor set was obtained from a woman in her late teens or twenties in good health.

In its sample, this clonotype was seen many times. The chain is built from TRBV12-3 or TRBV12-4 and TRBJ2-7; 10 nucleotides line up with TRBD2. Losses at the gene ends were 5 bases for V and 3 bases for J; bases not matched to a gene: 4. This CDR3 spans 14 amino acids. The CDR3 protein is CASSPGLAVYEQYF. The CDR3 region has the DNA TGTGCCAGCAGTCCCGGACTAGCGGTCTACGAGCAGTACTTC.

This clonotype was seen a handful of times. The chain recombines TRBV7-2 with TRBJ2-1, with no clear D. The CDR3 length is 17 residues. Trimming left V 0 bases short and J 7 bases short, with 19 bases between. CDR1 SGHTA and CDR2 FQGNSA come from the germline V gene. The DNA for the CDR3 is TGTGCCAGCAGCTTAGCGGGTAATGGCGGACCGGGTAATGAGCAGTTCTTC. This gives the protein CASSLAGNGGPGNEQFF.

This clonotype was detected only a few times. The rearrangement links TRBV9 to TRBJ2-2; 12 nucleotides align to TRBD2. There are 16 residues in the CDR3. Germline CDR1 is SGDLS and CDR2 is YYNGEE. V trimming: 0 bases; J trimming: 8 bases; junction bases outside the gene matches: 5. The CDR3 protein is CASSVASGGAGGELFF. The CDR3 DNA sequence: TGTGCCAGCAGCGTAGCTAGCGGGGGGGCCGGTGGGGAGCTGTTTTTT.

This clonotype was seen many times. This chain connects TRBV20-1 to TRBJ2-1, with D tentatively TRBD1 (5 bases). Between the trimmed V and J ends, which lost 1 base and 13 bases, there was a span of 11 bases. CDR1 is DFQATT, CDR2 SNEGSKA, per germline (reference sequence). The CDR3 length is 11 residues. CDR3 sequence (DNA): TGCAGTGCTAGAGGCCGACAGTCTCAGTTCTTC. It yields the protein CSARGRQSQFF.

This clonotype has a handful of counts. The chain uses TRBV5-1 and TRBJ2-5; D gene uncertain. Germline CDR1 and CDR2: SGHRS and YFSETQ. V shed 5 bases and J shed 0 bases, with 8 bases lying between them. This CDR3 is built from 13 residues. CDR3 loop: CASSLANQETQYF. The CDR3 DNA sequence: TGCGCCAGCAGTCTGGCAAACCAAGAGACCCAGTACTTC.

V gene TRBV3-1 combines with J gene TRBJ2-3; no firm D call. CDR1 is LGHDT, CDR2 YNNKEL, per germline (reference sequence). Deletions cut 1 base from V and 8 bases from J, with 10 bases between. The CDR3 extends over 13 amino acids. For the CDR3, the DNA is TGTGCCAGCAGCCAAGCATACGGGCTTACGCAGTATTTT. Amino acids: CASSQAYGLTQYF.

This clonotype was found a few times. This chain links TRBV4-2 with TRBJ2-5; 8 positions match TRBD2. V lost 0 bases to trimming and J lost 5 bases; unmatched junction nucleotides: 11. The CDR3 contains 17 residues. Germline loops: CDR1 LGHNA, CDR2 YNFKEQ. The CDR3 DNA reads as TGTGCCAGCAGCCAAGACATTGGGACTAGAATGGGGGAGACCCAGTACTTC. It yields the protein CASSQDIGTRMGETQYF.

The table lists this clonotype with a few counts. The chain is built from TRBV11-3 and TRBJ2-1; 8 bases match TRBD1. With V trimmed by 5 bases and J by 7 bases, 10 bases remained unmatched. Germline V CDR1 and CDR2: SGHNT, YENEEA. The CDR3 is 15 residues long. Written as DNA, the CDR3 is TGTGCCAGCAGCCCTGGGACAGGAGGCCCGAATGAGCAGTTCTTC. Protein: CASSPGTGGPNEQFF.